The TCR beta chain under discussion was sequenced for a study of shared clonotypes between healthy human individuals. Samples underwent the assay at deep level. The sorted-subset replicate PCRs were given around 190 ng DNA, which is some 29,000 T cell genomes. The data were produced by immunoSEQ multiplex PCR, yet TCRdb's version contains in-frame clones alone and is incomplete. The sample has roughly 530,000 clones, 90% to 97% seen once; the top ten hold about 0.057%. V lost 4 bases to trimming and J lost 0 bases, with 11 bases between them. CDR1 is SGHNT and CDR2 is YYREEE in the germline V gene (reference sequence). This CDR3 is 15 amino acids long.

The TCR was taken from a woman in her 30s in good health. The chain joins TRBV5-4 to TRBJ1-3; perhaps TRBD1 as D (6 bases). Sequencing was performed on naive CD4+ T cells sorted from blood. Stated subset: CD45RA+ positively selected. For the CDR3, the DNA is TGTGCCAGCAGCCTCGACAGGTACTCTGGAAACACCATATATTTT. It is translated as CASSLDRYSGNTIYF.